The 25 T cell receptor beta chains below all came from one sample that was sequenced in a study of Ad26.COV2.S vaccination and SARS-CoV-2 variants. Noted treatment: about 20 received Ad26.COV2.S at low or high dose, single or two shots; about 5 received placebo; per-sample allocation not given. Day 63 after the first vaccine or placebo injection was the time point for sampling. Produced via immunoSEQ multiplex PCR; TCRdb's table is partial and in-frame only. This table holds approximately 350,000 clones, roughly 91% found once. Sequenced material: peripheral blood, taken in a trial of Ad26.COV2.S vaccine versus placebo. The receptors originated from a person between 18 and 65 years old who received the Ad26.COV2.S COVID-19 vaccine or a placebo.

This chain uses TRBV4-1 with TRBJ1-2, with a possible D match to TRBD1 (6 bases). CDR1 is MGHRA and CDR2 is YSYEKL in the germline V gene. The CDR3 is 15 amino acids. Trimming left V 7 bases short and J 8 bases short, with 23 bases between. The CDR3 coding sequence is TGCGCCAGCAACCCTTACCACAGGGAAACGGGAGGCTACACCTTC. Translated, it gives CASNPYHRETGGYTF.

The chain combines TRBV6-2 or TRBV6-3 with TRBJ1-2, with 8 bases identical to TRBD1. The CDR3 contains 16 residues. V shed 0 bases and J 3 bases; nucleotides not matched to a gene: 6. The germline gives CDR1 MNHEY, CDR2 SVGEGT. The CDR3 DNA reads as TGTGCCAGCAGTTACTCCTACGGACAGGGATACTATGGCTACACCTTC. Protein sequence: CASSYSYGQGYYGYTF.

The chain employs TRBV7-8 and TRBJ1-1, with D tentatively TRBD1 (6 bases). Deletions cut 5 bases from V and 4 bases from J, with 14 bases between. The CDR3 extends over 14 amino acids. Germline V gene data show CDR1 as SGHVS and CDR2 as FQNEAQ. The CDR3 DNA is TGTGCCAGCAGCAAGCGACAGGTCGGCACTGAAGCTTTCTTT. Amino acid sequence: CASSKRQVGTEAFF.

The V and J genes are TRBV6-1 and TRBJ1-5; D gene ambiguous. This CDR3 spans 15 amino acids. Trimming left V 0 bases short and J 0 bases short, with 6 bases between. The V gene's germline CDR1 is MNHNS and CDR2 SASEGT. The CDR3 region has the DNA TGTGCCAGCAGTGAAGCGCTACATAGCAATCAGCCCCAGCATTTT. Its protein is CASSEALHSNQPQHF.

V and J are TRBV10-3 and TRBJ2-2; a possible D gene is TRBD2 (5 bases). Deletions cut 11 bases from V and 7 bases from J, with 8 bases between. The CDR3 extends over 10 amino acids. Germline V gene data show CDR1 as ENHRY and CDR2 as SYGVKD. In DNA, the CDR3 is TGTGCCTCGGGGAACGGGGAGCTGTTTTTT. Translating it yields CASGNGELFF.

This chain uses TRBV3-1 (or the pseudogene TRBV3-2) with TRBJ2-7; TRBD1 matches 7 bases. Germline V gene data show CDR1 as LGHDT and CDR2 as YNNKEL (reference sequence). Losses at the gene ends were 2 bases for V and 0 bases for J; bases not matched to a gene: 7. This CDR3 contains 16 residues. CDR3 in amino acids: CASSQLQGRSSYEQYF. The CDR3 DNA reads TGTGCCAGCAGCCAACTACAGGGGCGAAGCTCCTACGAGCAGTACTTC.

The V and J genes are TRBV18 and TRBJ1-2; the D is unclear. V lost 8 bases to trimming and J lost 1 base, with 11 bases between them. Germline V gene sequence: CDR1 KGHSH, CDR2 LQKENI. The CDR3 has 13 amino acids. The DNA for the CDR3 is TGTGCCAGCGCCCAGGCCGATAACTATGGCTACACCTTC. Its protein product is CASAQADNYGYTF.

The chain recombines TRBV7-3 with TRBJ2-1, with 7 bases matching TRBD1. This CDR3 contains 15 residues. Germline values: CDR1 SGHTA, CDR2 FQGTGA. J lost 4 bases, V lost 5 bases, and 8 bases had no gene match. The CDR3 nucleotides read TGTGCCAGCAGCCTCGGGGACAGTGCTTACAATGAGCAGTTCTTC. This codes for CASSLGDSAYNEQFF.

The genes are TRBV5-5 and TRBJ2-1; D remains ambiguous. The CDR3 extends over 13 amino acids. Trimming took 4 bases from V and 5 from J, leaving 10 bases between them. The germline CDR1 and CDR2 sequences are SGHKS and YYEKEE (reference sequence). The CDR3 DNA sequence: TGTGCCAGCAGCCCCAGCCTAAACAATGAGCAGTTCTTC. This encodes CASSPSLNNEQFF. Looking up the rest from reference TRBV5-5 and TRBJ2-1 gives the full variable domain: DAGVTQSPTHLIKTRGQQVTLRCSPISGHKSVSWYQQVLGQGPQFIFQYYEKEERGRGNFPDRFSARQFPNYSSELNVNALLLGDSALYLCASSPSLNNEQFFGPGTRLTVL.

The V gene is TRBV13, the J gene TRBJ1-2; 7 bases fit TRBD1. Germline V CDR1 and CDR2: PRHDT, FYEKMQ (reference sequence). The V segment lost 2 bases and the J segment 8 bases; nucleotides outside the gene matches: 5. The CDR3 runs to 13 residues. The DNA for the CDR3 is TGTGCCAGCAGCTTAAAGGGGGCGAGGGGCTACACCTTC. Its translation is CASSLKGARGYTF.

The gene calls are TRBV6-5 and TRBJ2-5, with a weak D call TRBD2 (6 bases). The V gene lost 2 bases and the J gene lost 5 bases, with 12 bases spanning the gap. The germline V gene has CDR1 MNHEY and CDR2 SVGAGI. The CDR3 runs 14 residues. CDR3 nucleotide sequence: TGTGCCAGCAGTTACCTTGACGGGAGTGAGACCCAGTACTTC. The encoded protein is CASSYLDGSETQYF.

The chain is built from TRBV7-2 and TRBJ2-3; possibly TRBD1 for D (5 bases). Germline V CDR1 and CDR2: SGHTA, FQGNSA. Trimming took 3 bases from V and 4 from J, leaving 8 bases between them. This CDR3 comprises 13 residues. The CDR3 here is CASSFEGADTQYF. The CDR3 DNA is TGTGCCAGCAGCTTTGAAGGGGCAGATACGCAGTATTTT.

The chain couples TRBV7-9 to TRBJ2-2; 7 nucleotides align to TRBD1. Germline V gene lookup returns CDR1 SEHNR and CDR2 FQNEAQ (reference sequence). After removal of 1 base from V and 0 bases from J, the junction contained 5 bases not matched to a gene. The CDR3 has 17 residues. CDR3 in DNA: TGTGCCAGCAGCTTAGGCCCCACAGGGGCGAACACCGGGGAGCTGTTTTTT. Translation: CASSLGPTGANTGELFF. The full variable domain, completed using reference TRBV7-9 and TRBJ2-2, is DTGVSQNPRHKITKRGQNVTFRCDPISEHNRLYWYRQTLGQGPEFLTYFQNEAQLEKSRLLSDRFSAERPKGSFSTLEIQRTEQGDSAMYLCASSLGPTGANTGELFFGEGSRLTVL.

The J gene is TRBJ1-4, the V gene TRBV9, with unresolved D. Germline-derived CDR1 and CDR2 are SGDLS and YYNGEE. The CDR3 has 18 residues. V lost 0 bases and J lost 6, with 21 bases in between. The CDR3 DNA reads TGTGCCAGCAGCGTAGGTTTGTATGGAGGGAAGAGGGATGAAAAACTGTTTTTT. Its translation: CASSVGLYGGKRDEKLFF.

The chain carries TRBV7-9 and TRBJ1-1; tentatively, D is TRBD1 (6 bases). V gave up 7 bases and J gave up 5 bases, with 17 bases separating them. The germline CDR1 and CDR2 sequences are SEHNR and FQNEAQ (reference sequence). The CDR3 is 14 residues long. CDR3 sequence: CASNLGAGDTEAFF. The CDR3 DNA sequence: TGTGCCAGCAACCTTGGTGCAGGGGATACTGAAGCTTTCTTT.

V gene TRBV27 combines with J gene TRBJ2-5; D not certain. Trimming pared 5 bases from V and 0 bases from J, leaving 7 bases between. Germline V gene data show CDR1 as MNHEY and CDR2 as SMNVEV (reference sequence). The CDR3 has 13 amino acids. This CDR3 reads CASSPDHQETQYF. CDR3 DNA sequence: TGTGCCAGCAGTCCGGATCACCAAGAGACCCAGTACTTC.

The chain carries TRBV9 and TRBJ2-2; 8 bases map to TRBD2. Germline CDR1 SGDLS, CDR2 YYNGEE. After removal of 4 bases from V and 4 bases from J, the junction contained 6 bases not matched to a gene. This CDR3 region has 15 residues. CDR3 protein: CASSLERGRTGELFF. CDR3 nucleotide sequence: TGTGCCAGCAGCTTGGAGCGGGGGCGCACCGGGGAGCTGTTTTTT.

In DNA, the CDR3 is TGTGCCAGCAGCTTAAGCTTAGGGCTCTATGGCTACACCTTC. Translating it yields CASSLSLGLYGYTF. The rearrangement links TRBV7-9 to TRBJ1-2; D is undetermined. The CDR3 runs 14 residues. The germline V gene encodes CDR1 SEHNR and CDR2 FQNEAQ (reference sequence). The V end was cut by 2 bases, the J end by 4 bases, with 11 bases between.

The chain employs TRBV6-4 and TRBJ2-2; no reliable D call. V lost 0 bases to trimming and J lost 4 bases, with 6 bases between them. The CDR3 has 14 residues. Germline V lookup: CDR1 MRHNA, CDR2 SNTAGT. CDR3 residues: CASSDSVSTGELFF. Here the CDR3 DNA reads TGTGCCAGCAGTGACTCGGTCTCCACCGGGGAGCTGTTTTTT.

This clone was seen just once. The chain recombines TRBV5-1 with TRBJ1-2, with TRBD1 identical over 9 bases. CDR3 length: 16 amino acids. With V trimmed by 0 bases and J by 0 bases, 3 bases remained unmatched. Germline V CDR1 and CDR2: SGHRS, YFSETQ. The CDR3 protein is CASSLGDRVSNYGYTF. The CDR3, as DNA: TGCGCCAGCAGCTTGGGGGACAGGGTTTCTAACTATGGCTACACCTTC.

The gene calls are TRBV6-6 and TRBJ2-2, with a possible D match to TRBD1 (6 bases). The CDR3 is made up of 13 amino acids. The germline V and J ends were trimmed by 5 bases and 6 bases, with 10 bases remaining between them. CDR1 and CDR2 from the germline V gene are MNHNY and SVGAGI (reference sequence). The DNA of the CDR3 is TGTGCCAGCAGTGCAGGGGCGTCCGGGGAGCTGTTTTTT. Amino acids: CASSAGASGELFF.

This chain links TRBV7-8 with TRBJ2-5, with D uncertain. This CDR3 comprises 13 residues. V was clipped by 1 base and J by 5 bases, with 8 bases between them. CDR1 is SGHVS and CDR2 is FQNEAQ in the germline V gene. CDR3 in DNA: TGTGCCAGCAGCTTAGGATCTGGGGAGACCCAGTACTTC. This encodes CASSLGSGETQYF.

The chain carries TRBV7-2 and TRBJ2-7; TRBD1 is a possible D gene (5 bases). V was cut by 1 base and J by 3 bases, with 13 bases left in between. The CDR3 runs 15 residues. Germline V gene data show CDR1 as SGHTA and CDR2 as FQGNSA. CDR3 sequence: CASSLDPGFYYEQYF. As DNA, the CDR3 is TGTGCCAGCAGCTTAGACCCAGGGTTCTACTACGAGCAGTACTTC.

The chain has TRBV6-1 and TRBJ1-5; tentative D call: TRBD1 (5 bases). The length of the CDR3 is 15 residues. Trimming removed 2 bases from V and 2 bases from J, with 10 bases in between. Germline loops: CDR1 MNHNS, CDR2 SASEGT. CDR3 region: CASSETQGGNQPQHF. The CDR3 nucleotides read TGTGCCAGCAGTGAAACCCAGGGCGGCAATCAGCCCCAGCATTTT.

This clone appeared a single time. V and J are TRBV5-1 and TRBJ1-1; D perhaps matches TRBD1 (5 bases). This CDR3 spans 17 amino acids. CDR1 is SGHRS, CDR2 YFSETQ, per germline. Trimming removed 4 bases at V and 6 bases at J, with 25 bases between. The CDR3 DNA reads as TGCGCCAGCAGCGTTGGGGCCGTGGGCAGCATAATTCCTGAAGCTTTCTTT. Encoded protein: CASSVGAVGSIIPEAFF.